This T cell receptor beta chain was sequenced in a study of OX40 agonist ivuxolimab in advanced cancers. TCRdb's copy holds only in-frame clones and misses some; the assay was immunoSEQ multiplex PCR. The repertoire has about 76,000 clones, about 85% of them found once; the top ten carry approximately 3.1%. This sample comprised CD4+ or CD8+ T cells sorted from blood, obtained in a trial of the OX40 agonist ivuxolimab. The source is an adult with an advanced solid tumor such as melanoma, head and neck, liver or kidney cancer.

The CDR3 DNA reads TGTGCCAGCAGCTCTCGGACTAGCGGGGGCCCAGATACGCAGTATTTT. This gives the protein CASSSRTSGGPDTQYF. The gene calls are TRBV11-2 and TRBJ2-3, with 13 positions matching TRBD2. The CDR3 is made up of 16 amino acids. Trimming cost V 4 bases and J 4 bases; bases outside gene matches: 5. Germline V CDR1 and CDR2: SGHAT, FQNNGV.